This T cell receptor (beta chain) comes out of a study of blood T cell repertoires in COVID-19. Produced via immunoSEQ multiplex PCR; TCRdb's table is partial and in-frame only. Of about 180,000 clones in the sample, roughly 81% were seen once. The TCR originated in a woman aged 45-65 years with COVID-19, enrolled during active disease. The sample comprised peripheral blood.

CDR3 amino acids: CAWSVQSSYEQYF. The DNA for the CDR3 is TGTGCCTGGAGTGTACAGTCATCCTACGAGCAGTACTTC. V and J are TRBV30 and TRBJ2-7; no reliable D call. The CDR3 contains 13 residues. In germline, CDR1 is GTSNPN, CDR2 SVGIG (reference sequence). Trimming took off 0 bases at V and 1 base at J, with 7 bases between the two ends.